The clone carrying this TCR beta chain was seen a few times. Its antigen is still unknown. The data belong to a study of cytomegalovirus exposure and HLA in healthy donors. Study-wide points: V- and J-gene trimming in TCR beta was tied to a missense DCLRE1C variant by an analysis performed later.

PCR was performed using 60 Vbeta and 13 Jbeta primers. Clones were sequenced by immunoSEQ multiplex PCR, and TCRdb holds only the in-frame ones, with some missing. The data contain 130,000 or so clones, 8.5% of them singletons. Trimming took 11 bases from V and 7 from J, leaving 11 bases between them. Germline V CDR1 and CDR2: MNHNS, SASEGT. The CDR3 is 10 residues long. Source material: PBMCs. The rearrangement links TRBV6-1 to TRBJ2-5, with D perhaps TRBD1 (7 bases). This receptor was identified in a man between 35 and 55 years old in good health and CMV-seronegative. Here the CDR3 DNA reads TGTGCCGGAGGGGGCCCGACCCAGTACTTC. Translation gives CAGGGPTQYF.